This T cell receptor beta chain stems from a study of cytomegalovirus exposure and HLA in healthy donors. This clone came up once. This CDR3 has 14 residues. Germline V gives CDR1 LNHDA, CDR2 SQIVND (reference sequence). V dropped 4 bases and J dropped 2 bases, with 12 bases sitting between them. Vbeta (60) and Jbeta (13) primers were used in the PCR. Using immunoSEQ multiplex PCR, the repertoire was profiled, and TCRdb retains in-frame clones only, with some absent. The table records around 190,000 clones, more than 75% of them present only once. Sequencing was performed on PBMCs. The genes are TRBV19 and TRBJ2-7; D unresolved. This TCR was recovered from a woman younger than 35 in good health and CMV-seronegative. In DNA, the CDR3 is TGTGCCAGTAGTAGCAGATTTGAAGCCTACGAGCAGTACTTC. Translating gives CASSSRFEAYEQYF.